The 23 T cell receptor beta chains listed next were all sequenced from one sample in a study of blood T cell repertoires in COVID-19. Profiling relied on immunoSEQ multiplex PCR, and the TCRdb table lists in-frame clones only, not all of them. The sample lists around 140,000 clones, around 83% seen once, with 9.5% to 13% in the top ten. The sequenced sample was peripheral blood. Receptors originate from a man aged 60 to 69 with active or convalescent COVID-19.

This sequence joins TRBV12-5 and TRBJ2-7; 7 bases agree with TRBD1. The CDR3 consists of 15 residues. V gave up 0 bases and J gave up 3 bases; unmatched junction bases: 5. Germline V gene data show CDR1 as LGHNT and CDR2 as FRNRAP. This CDR3 reads CASGLVGTASYEQYF. The CDR3 DNA follows: TGTGCTAGTGGTTTGGTCGGGACAGCGAGCTACGAGCAGTACTTC.

The CDR3, as DNA: TGTGCCAGCTTGTGGGGGGGCCACTATGGCTACACCTTC. Protein sequence: CASLWGGHYGYTF. The chain links TRBV6-5 to TRBJ1-2; a possible D gene is TRBD1 (6 bases). Per the germline V gene, CDR1 is MNHEY and CDR2 is SVGAGI. The CDR3 extends over 13 amino acids. The V and J ends lost 8 bases and 3 bases respectively, with 13 bases between them.

The gene calls are TRBV6-2 or TRBV6-3 and TRBJ1-5; D might be TRBD1 (6 bases). CDR1 MNHEY and CDR2 SVGEGT come from the germline V gene. The CDR3 is 16 residues long. Trimming shortened V by 0 bases and J by 2 bases, and 11 bases separated the two germline ends. CDR3 DNA: TGTGCCAGCAGTTACTCTTTGACAGGCCGCAATCAGCCCCAGCATTTT. Translation: CASSYSLTGRNQPQHF.

This sequence joins TRBV29-1 and TRBJ2-3; 10 nucleotides line up with TRBD2. Germline assignment: CDR1 SQVTM and CDR2 ANQGSEA. J was trimmed by 4 bases and V by 7 bases; bases with no gene match: 8. The CDR3 covers 14 residues. The DNA of the CDR3 is TGCAGCGACGCAGCGGGGGGGAGGGCAGATACGCAGTATTTT. It yields the protein CSDAAGGRADTQYF.

The chain employs TRBV28 and TRBJ2-3; 10 bases fit TRBD1. Germline loops: CDR1 MDHEN, CDR2 SYDVKM. This CDR3 comprises 14 residues. J was trimmed by 4 bases and V by 2 bases; bases with no gene match: 0. CDR3 region: CASSLGTGADTQYF. CDR3 sequence (DNA): TGTGCCAGCAGTTTAGGGACAGGGGCAGATACGCAGTATTTT.

The V and J genes are TRBV30 and TRBJ1-1; weak D call: TRBD1 (5 bases). The CDR3 contains 14 residues. Trimming left V 3 bases short and J 6 bases short, with 17 bases between. Germline V gene lookup returns CDR1 GTSNPN and CDR2 SVGIG (reference sequence). CDR3 sequence (DNA): TGTGCCTGGAGGGAAGGGTCACAGGTCCCTGAAGCTTTCTTT. This sequence encodes CAWREGSQVPEAFF.

The V gene is TRBV10-3, the J gene TRBJ1-1; D unresolved. Per germline, CDR1 ENHRY and CDR2 SYGVKD. The V and J ends lost 2 bases and 1 base respectively, with 8 bases between them. The CDR3 is made up of 14 amino acids. The CDR3, as DNA: TGTGCCATCAGTGAGAACAGTAAGAACACTGAAGCTTTCTTT. Its protein product is CAISENSKNTEAFF.

This rearrangement joins TRBV3-1 (or the pseudogene TRBV3-2) to TRBJ1-3; 8 bases line up with TRBD1. Germline lookup yields CDR1 LGHDT and CDR2 YNNKEL (reference sequence). Trimming at V came to 4 bases and at J to 2 bases, leaving 13 bases not matched to a gene. This CDR3 is built from 18 residues. CDR3 coding DNA: TGTGCCAGCAGCCCACTGCATCGAGGACAGGGACCTGGAAACACCATATATTTT. Translation: CASSPLHRGQGPGNTIYF.

The rearrangement joins TRBV5-1 to TRBJ1-2; TRBD1 aligns across 7 bases. CDR1 is SGHRS and CDR2 is YFSETQ in the germline V gene. V shed 0 bases and J 5 bases; nucleotides not matched to a gene: 4. CDR3 size: 14 residues. The CDR3 protein is CASSLEGQSYGYTF. In DNA form, the CDR3 reads TGCGCCAGCAGCTTGGAGGGACAGTCTTATGGCTACACCTTC.

A single count supports this clone. V gene TRBV28 combines with J gene TRBJ1-4; unclear D gene. V was pared by 1 base and J by 5 bases, with 17 bases between. Germline V gene lookup returns CDR1 MDHEN and CDR2 SYDVKM. This CDR3 is 17 amino acids long. The CDR3 loop reads CASSLSNPGLTNEKLFF. The CDR3 DNA reads TGTGCCAGCAGTTTATCTAACCCCGGACTGACAAATGAAAAACTGTTTTTT.

This chain uses TRBV6-5 with TRBJ2-7; D unclear. Per the germline V gene, CDR1 is MNHEY and CDR2 is SVGAGI. The V and J ends lost 8 bases and 6 bases respectively, with 14 bases between them. The CDR3 contains 12 residues. In DNA form, the CDR3 reads TGTGCCAGCGTCTCGTGGGCCTTCGAGCAGTACTTC. Amino acid sequence: CASVSWAFEQYF.

This chain links TRBV15 with TRBJ2-7; 9 positions agree with TRBD1. CDR1 and CDR2 from the germline V gene are LNHNV and YYDKDF (reference sequence). The CDR3 covers 15 residues. V shed 5 bases and J 1 base; nucleotides not matched to a gene: 6. CDR3 sequence: CATSPMDRGSYEQYF. The CDR3 DNA reads TGTGCCACCAGCCCTATGGACAGGGGTTCCTACGAGCAGTACTTC.

The sample holds a few counts of this clone. The chain has TRBV2 and TRBJ2-4, with 10 bases that match TRBD2. The V segment lost 4 bases and the J segment 1 base; nucleotides outside the gene matches: 10. The length of the CDR3 is 18 residues. Germline CDR1 SNHLY, CDR2 FYNNEI. As DNA, the CDR3 is TGTGCCAGCAGTGTCGAACTAGCGGGATTGGCGGCCAAAAACATTCAGTACTTC. It specifies CASSVELAGLAAKNIQYF.

This chain uses TRBV4-1 with TRBJ2-3, with D possibly being TRBD2 (6 bases). The CDR3 runs to 15 residues. V lost 1 base, J lost 4 bases, and 12 bases lay in between. CDR1 is MGHRA, CDR2 YSYEKL, per germline. CDR3 nucleotides: TGCGCCAGCAGCCAAGGTTTACGGGAGCCAGATACGCAGTATTTT. Its protein product is CASSQGLREPDTQYF.

V is TRBV4-1 and J is TRBJ1-6; D uncertain. Looked up from germline, CDR1 is MGHRA and CDR2 is YSYEKL. Trimming took 0 bases from V and 7 from J, leaving 10 bases between them. The length of the CDR3 is 15 residues. CDR3 amino acids: CASSQEDNDNSPLHF. As DNA, the CDR3 is TGCGCCAGCAGCCAAGAAGACAATGACAATTCACCCCTCCACTTT.

The chain has TRBV7-9 and TRBJ2-3; no reliable D call. V was trimmed by 5 bases and J by 4 bases, leaving 16 bases between them. The CDR3 contains 15 residues. CDR1 and CDR2 from the germline V gene are SEHNR and FQNEAQ (reference sequence). CDR3 in amino acids: CASSVLRGVSDTQYF. In DNA, the CDR3 is TGTGCCAGCAGCGTCCTTCGAGGAGTGTCAGATACGCAGTATTTT.

This sequence joins TRBV2 and TRBJ2-7, with D perhaps matching TRBD1 (5 bases). V lost 6 bases to trimming and J lost 1 base, with 13 bases between them. The CDR3 is 14 amino acids. CDR1 is SNHLY, CDR2 FYNNEI, per germline. The CDR3 region is CASSDWGESYEQYF. In nucleotides, the CDR3 is TGTGCCAGCAGCGACTGGGGCGAATCCTACGAGCAGTACTTC.

The chain has TRBV7-8 and TRBJ1-1; D remains ambiguous. CDR3 size: 13 residues. Trimming pared 3 bases from V and 8 bases from J, leaving 13 bases between. Germline V gives CDR1 SGHVS, CDR2 FQNEAQ. CDR3 loop: CASSLHSGVEAFF. Written as DNA, the CDR3 is TGTGCCAGCAGCTTGCACTCCGGGGTGGAAGCTTTCTTT.

This clone came up a few times. The V call is TRBV4-1, the J call TRBJ1-1; TRBD1 might be the D (6 bases). V lost 4 bases and J lost 1, with 19 bases in between. The V gene's germline CDR1 is MGHRA and CDR2 YSYEKL. The CDR3 runs to 17 residues. CDR3 residues: CASSPLSGGQQNTEAFF. DNA for the CDR3: TGCGCCAGCAGCCCCCTATCAGGCGGACAGCAGAACACTGAAGCTTTCTTT.

For the CDR3, the DNA is TGTGCCAGCAGTACAGGGGATTCGAACACCGGGGAGCTGTTTTTT. The encoded protein is CASSTGDSNTGELFF. V is TRBV9 and J is TRBJ2-2, with 7 positions matching TRBD1. The junction had 4 bases not matched to a gene; V was cut back by 5 bases and J by 0 bases. The germline V gene has CDR1 SGDLS and CDR2 YYNGEE. The CDR3 runs 15 residues.

V usage is TRBV12-2 and J usage is TRBJ2-7; the table's D call, TRBD2, has no DNA check behind it. TRBV12-2 is an annotated pseudogene. The CDR3 consists of 20 residues. As DNA, the CDR3 is TGTGCAAGTCGCTTAGCCCGCGGCCTCGGAAGCGGGAGCGGTTCCTACGAGCAGTACGTC. It is translated as CASRLARGLGSGSGSYEQYV.

V usage is TRBV28 and J usage is TRBJ2-7; D is undetermined. CDR3 size: 11 residues. The V gene lost 5 bases and the J gene lost 4 bases, with 6 bases spanning the gap. The germline CDR1 and CDR2 sequences are MDHEN and SYDVKM. This chain's CDR3 is CASSRLYEQYV. The CDR3 nucleotides read TGTGCCAGCAGTCGACTTTACGAGCAGTACGTC.

In this sample, this clone turned up many times. J is TRBJ2-1 and V is TRBV10-2; 12 positions agree with TRBD1. Per germline, CDR1 WSHSY and CDR2 SAAADI. The CDR3 is 15 residues long. V trimming: 2 bases; J trimming: 9 bases; junction bases outside the gene matches: 5. CDR3 in DNA: TGCGCCAGCAGTGAGGATCTGGGACAGGGGGCTGAGCAGTTCTTC. Translating gives CASSEDLGQGAEQFF.